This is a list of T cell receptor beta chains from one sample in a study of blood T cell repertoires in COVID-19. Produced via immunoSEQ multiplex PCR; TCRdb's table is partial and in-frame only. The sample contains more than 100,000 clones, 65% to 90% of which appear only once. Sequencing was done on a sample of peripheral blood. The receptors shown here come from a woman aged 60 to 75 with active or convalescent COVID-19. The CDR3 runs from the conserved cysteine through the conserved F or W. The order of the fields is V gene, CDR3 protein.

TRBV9,CASSVDTGWANYGYTF
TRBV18,CASSPVEGPNYGYTF
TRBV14,CASSWAGQEGGYTF
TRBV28,CASQTNYGYTF
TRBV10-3,CAIAPGTSNTEAFF
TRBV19,CASRERSTDTQYF
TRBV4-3,CASSQTRQGSYGYTF
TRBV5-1,CASSLLNTEAFF
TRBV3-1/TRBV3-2,CASSQWDTSGNTIYF
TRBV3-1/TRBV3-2,CASSRIGTPTNTIYF
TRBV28,CASSLKGAAGGLAKNIQYF
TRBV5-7,CASSLWLAYTDTQYF
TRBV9,CASSVRGGQSTQYF
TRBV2,CASSEMSMDTEAFF
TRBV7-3,CASSLRLNTEAFF
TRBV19,CASSPDRGSSTGELFF
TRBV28,CASSLRDRLSYEQYF
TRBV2,CASNLATDTQYF
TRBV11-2,CASSFGWGLPTEKLFF
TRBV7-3,CASSLAGTGSTGELFF
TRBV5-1,CASSPGSSGNTIYF
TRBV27,CASRTDSHSGNTIYF
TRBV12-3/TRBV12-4,CASRGHPNEKLFF
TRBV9,CASSQTPGQGTEAFF
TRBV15,CATSRNNFVNEQFF
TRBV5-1,CASSLLSGTVNEQYF
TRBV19,CASRTDSSLGEQYF
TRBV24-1,CATSGGRQGGTGELFF
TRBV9,CASSVTSAGEQYF
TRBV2,CASQGQDDIDEKLFF
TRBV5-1,CASSLGILAGGPGNEQFF
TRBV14,CASSQGLAGAYEQYF
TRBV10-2,CAGGLPYTGELFF
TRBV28,CASSVTGRLSWEAFF
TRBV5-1,CASSRIDYGANTDTQYF
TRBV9,CASSAGVDNYGYTF
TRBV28,CASSNSGTGELEAFF
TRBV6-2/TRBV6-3,CASSYSGVWVETQYF
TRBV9,CASSVERRNSPLHF
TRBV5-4,CASTSGLDRETQYF
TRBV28,CASSLFTANQPQHF
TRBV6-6,CASVGATLAVNNEQFF
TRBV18,CASSSGDTEAFF
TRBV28,CATNSGNTGELFF
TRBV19,CASSQGGGEAFF
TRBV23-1,CASTSRTEFSNQPQHF
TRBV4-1,CASSPGTSGGAYTQYF
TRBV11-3,CASSSGGEQFF
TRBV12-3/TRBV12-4,CASSLMEGNTIYF
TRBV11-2,CASSPTDTQYF
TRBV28,CASRPDRVLNTEAFF
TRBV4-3,CASSGGLAGGTDEQYF
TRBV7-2,CASSLVGGTQQTQYF
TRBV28,CASSFEGPGRQGLGAFF
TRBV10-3,CAIAGSSTDTQYF
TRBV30,CAWRGKRQIFYGYTF
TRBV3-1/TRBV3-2,CASSPGASGGVAKNIQYF
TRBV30,CAWRFAGTSVYEQYF
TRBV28,CASSVTQAGYTF
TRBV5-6,CASRHRAGANVLTF